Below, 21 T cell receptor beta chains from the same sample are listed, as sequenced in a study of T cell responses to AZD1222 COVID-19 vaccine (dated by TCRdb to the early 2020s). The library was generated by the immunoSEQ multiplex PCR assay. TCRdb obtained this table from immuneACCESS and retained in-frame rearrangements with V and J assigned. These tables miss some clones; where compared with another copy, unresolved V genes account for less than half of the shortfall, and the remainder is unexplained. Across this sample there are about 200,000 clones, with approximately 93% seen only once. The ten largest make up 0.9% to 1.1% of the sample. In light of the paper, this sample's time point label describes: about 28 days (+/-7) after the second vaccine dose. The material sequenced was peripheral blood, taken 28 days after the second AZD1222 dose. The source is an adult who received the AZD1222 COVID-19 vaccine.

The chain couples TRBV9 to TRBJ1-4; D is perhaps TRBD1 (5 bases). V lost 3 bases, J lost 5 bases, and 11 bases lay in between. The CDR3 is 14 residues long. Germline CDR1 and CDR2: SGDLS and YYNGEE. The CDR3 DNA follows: TGTGCCAGCAGCGCGGGACGCCCAAATGAAAAACTGTTTTTT. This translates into CASSAGRPNEKLFF.

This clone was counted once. CDR3 sequence reads: CASSLAGGADEQFF. Here the CDR3 DNA reads TGTGCCAGCAGCTTGGCGGGGGGGGCCGATGAGCAGTTCTTC. The chain couples TRBV27 to TRBJ2-1, with TRBD2 identical over 9 bases. J lost 8 bases, V lost 6 bases, and 8 bases had no gene match. In germline, CDR1 is MNHEY, CDR2 SMNVEV (reference sequence). CDR3 length: 14 amino acids.

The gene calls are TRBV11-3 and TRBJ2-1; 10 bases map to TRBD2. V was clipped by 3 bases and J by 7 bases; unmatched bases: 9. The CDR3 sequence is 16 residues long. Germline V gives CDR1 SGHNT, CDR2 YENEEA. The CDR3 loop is CASSFLGAGGQNEQFF. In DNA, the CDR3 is TGTGCCAGCAGCTTCCTAGGAGCGGGGGGGCAAAATGAGCAGTTCTTC. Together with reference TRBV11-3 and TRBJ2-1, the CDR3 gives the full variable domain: EAGVVQSPRYKIIEKKQPVAFWCNPISGHNTLYWYLQNLGQGPELLIRYENEEAVDDSQLPKDRFSAERLKGVDSTLKIQPAELGDSAVYLCASSFLGAGGQNEQFFGPGTRLTVL.

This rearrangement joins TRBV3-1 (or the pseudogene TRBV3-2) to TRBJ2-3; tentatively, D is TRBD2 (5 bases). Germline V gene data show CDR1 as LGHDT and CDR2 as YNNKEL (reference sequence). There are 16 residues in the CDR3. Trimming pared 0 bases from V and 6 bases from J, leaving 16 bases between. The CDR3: CASSQDLGFRGDTQYF. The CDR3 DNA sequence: TGTGCCAGCAGCCAAGATCTGGGGTTCCGAGGGGATACGCAGTATTTT.

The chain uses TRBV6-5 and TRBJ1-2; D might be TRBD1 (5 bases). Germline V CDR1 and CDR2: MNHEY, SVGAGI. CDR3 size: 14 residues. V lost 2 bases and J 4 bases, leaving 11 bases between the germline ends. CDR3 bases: TGTGCCAGCAGTTACGGAGCAGGGCTCTATGGCTACACCTTC. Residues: CASSYGAGLYGYTF.

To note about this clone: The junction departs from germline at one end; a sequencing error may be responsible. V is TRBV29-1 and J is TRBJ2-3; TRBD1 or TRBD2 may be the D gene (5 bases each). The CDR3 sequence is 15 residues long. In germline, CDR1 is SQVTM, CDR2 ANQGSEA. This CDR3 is CSVEAGTTSTDTQYF. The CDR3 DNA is TGCAGCGTCGAAGCTGGGACCACTAGCACAGATACGCAGTATTTT.

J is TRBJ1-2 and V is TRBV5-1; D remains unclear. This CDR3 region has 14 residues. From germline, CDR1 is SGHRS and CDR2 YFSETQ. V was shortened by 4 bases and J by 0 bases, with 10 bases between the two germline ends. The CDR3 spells CASSATGTNYGYTF. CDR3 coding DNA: TGCGCCAGCAGCGCGACGGGAACTAACTATGGCTACACCTTC.

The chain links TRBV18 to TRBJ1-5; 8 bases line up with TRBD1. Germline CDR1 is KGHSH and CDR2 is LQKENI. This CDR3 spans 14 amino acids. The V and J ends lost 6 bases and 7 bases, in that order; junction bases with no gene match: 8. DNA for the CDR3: TGTGCCAGCTCGCCGGGACAGGCGGGACAGCCCCAGCATTTT. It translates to CASSPGQAGQPQHF. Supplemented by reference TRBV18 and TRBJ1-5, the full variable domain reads NAGVMQNPRHLVRRRGQEARLRCSPMKGHSHVYWYRQLPEEGLKFMVYLQKENIIDESGMPKERFSAEFPKEGPSILRIQQVVRGDSAAYFCASSPGQAGQPQHFGDGTRLSIL.

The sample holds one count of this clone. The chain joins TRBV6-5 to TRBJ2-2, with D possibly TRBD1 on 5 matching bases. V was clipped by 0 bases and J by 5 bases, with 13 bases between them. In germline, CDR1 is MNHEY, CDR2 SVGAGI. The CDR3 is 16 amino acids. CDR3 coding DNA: TGTGCCAGCAGTTACTCGAGACAGATAAGGACCGGGGAGCTGTTTTTT. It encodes CASSYSRQIRTGELFF.

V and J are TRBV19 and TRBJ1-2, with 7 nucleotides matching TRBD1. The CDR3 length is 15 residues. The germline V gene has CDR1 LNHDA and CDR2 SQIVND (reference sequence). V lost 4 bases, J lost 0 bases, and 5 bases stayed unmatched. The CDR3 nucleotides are TGTGCCAGTAGTACAGGACAGGTTACTAACTATGGCTACACCTTC. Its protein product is CASSTGQVTNYGYTF.

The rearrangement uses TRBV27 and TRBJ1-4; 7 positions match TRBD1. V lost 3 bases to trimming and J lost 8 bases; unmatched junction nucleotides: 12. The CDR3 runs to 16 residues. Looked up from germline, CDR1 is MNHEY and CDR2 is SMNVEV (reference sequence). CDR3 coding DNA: TGTGCCAGCAGTTTCTCCCAAACAGGGGTGTGGGAAAAACTGTTTTTT. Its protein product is CASSFSQTGVWEKLFF.

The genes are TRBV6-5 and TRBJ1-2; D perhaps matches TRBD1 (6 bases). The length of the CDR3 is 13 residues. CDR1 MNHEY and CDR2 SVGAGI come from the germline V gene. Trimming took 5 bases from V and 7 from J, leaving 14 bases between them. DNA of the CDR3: TGTGCCAGCAGTCGAACCGGGACACGTGGCTACACCTTC. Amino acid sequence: CASSRTGTRGYTF.

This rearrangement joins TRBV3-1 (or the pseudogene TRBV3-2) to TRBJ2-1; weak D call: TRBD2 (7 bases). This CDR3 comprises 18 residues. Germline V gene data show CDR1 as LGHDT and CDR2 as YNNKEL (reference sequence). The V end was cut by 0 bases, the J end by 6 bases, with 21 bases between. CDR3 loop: CASSQDPSLGGAFNEQFF. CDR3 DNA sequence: TGTGCCAGCAGCCAAGATCCCTCCCTGGGGGGGGCCTTCAATGAGCAGTTCTTC.

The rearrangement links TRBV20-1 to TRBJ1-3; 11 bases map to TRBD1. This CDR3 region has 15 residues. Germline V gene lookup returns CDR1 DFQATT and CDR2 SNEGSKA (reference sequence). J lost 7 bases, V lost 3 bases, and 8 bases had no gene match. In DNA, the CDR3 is TGCAGTGCTAGTCCGGGACAGGGGGTCGGGAACACCATATATTTT. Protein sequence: CSASPGQGVGNTIYF.

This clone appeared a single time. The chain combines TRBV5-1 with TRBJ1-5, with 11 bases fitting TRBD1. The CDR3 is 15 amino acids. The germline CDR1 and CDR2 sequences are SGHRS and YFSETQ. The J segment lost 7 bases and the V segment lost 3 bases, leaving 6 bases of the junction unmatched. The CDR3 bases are TGCGCCAGCAGCTCCGGGACAGGGGGTGAGCAGCCCCAGCATTTT. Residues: CASSSGTGGEQPQHF.

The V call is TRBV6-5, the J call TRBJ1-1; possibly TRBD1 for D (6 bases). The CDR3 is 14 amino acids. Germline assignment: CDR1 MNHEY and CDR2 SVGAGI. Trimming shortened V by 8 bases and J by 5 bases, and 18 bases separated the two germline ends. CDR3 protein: CASARDTLRTEAFF. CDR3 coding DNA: TGTGCCAGCGCTCGGGACACCCTTAGGACTGAAGCTTTCTTT.

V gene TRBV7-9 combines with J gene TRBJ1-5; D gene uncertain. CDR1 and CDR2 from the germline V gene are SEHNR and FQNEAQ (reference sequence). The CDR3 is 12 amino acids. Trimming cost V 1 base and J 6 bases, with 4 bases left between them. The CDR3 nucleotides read TGTGCCAGCAGCTTAGGAGCTCAGCCCCAGCATTTT. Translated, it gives CASSLGAQPQHF. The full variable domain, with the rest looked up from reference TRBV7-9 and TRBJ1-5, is DTGVSQNPRHKITKRGQNVTFRCDPISEHNRLYWYRQTLGQGPEFLTYFQNEAQLEKSRLLSDRFSAERPKGSFSTLEIQRTEQGDSAMYLCASSLGAQPQHFGDGTRLSIL.

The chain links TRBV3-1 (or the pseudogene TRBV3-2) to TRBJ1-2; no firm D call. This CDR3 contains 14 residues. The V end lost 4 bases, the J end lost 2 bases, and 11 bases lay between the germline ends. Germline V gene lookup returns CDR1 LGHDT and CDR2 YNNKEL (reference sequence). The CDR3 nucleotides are TGTGCCAGCAGCCTGCTTTCGCAGAACTATGGCTACACCTTC. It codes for CASSLLSQNYGYTF.

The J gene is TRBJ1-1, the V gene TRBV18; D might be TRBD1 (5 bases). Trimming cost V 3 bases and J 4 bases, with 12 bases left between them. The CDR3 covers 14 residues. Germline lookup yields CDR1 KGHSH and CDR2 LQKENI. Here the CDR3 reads CASSPGGPLTEAFF. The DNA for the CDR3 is TGTGCCAGCTCACCGGGGGGACCTCTCACTGAAGCTTTCTTT.

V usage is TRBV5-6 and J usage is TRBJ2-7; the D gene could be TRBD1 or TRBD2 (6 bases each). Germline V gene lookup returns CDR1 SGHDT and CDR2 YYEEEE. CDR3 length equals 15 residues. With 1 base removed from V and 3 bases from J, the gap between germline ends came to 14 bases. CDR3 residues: CASSLFRGGGYEQYF. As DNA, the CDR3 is TGTGCCAGCAGCTTGTTCAGGGGAGGCGGCTACGAGCAGTACTTC. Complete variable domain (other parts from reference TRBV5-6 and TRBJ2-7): DAGVTQSPTHLIKTRGQQVTLRCSPKSGHDTVSWYQQALGQGPQFIFQYYEEEERQRGNFPDRFSGHQFPNYSSELNVNALLLGDSALYLCASSLFRGGGYEQYFGPGTRLTVT.

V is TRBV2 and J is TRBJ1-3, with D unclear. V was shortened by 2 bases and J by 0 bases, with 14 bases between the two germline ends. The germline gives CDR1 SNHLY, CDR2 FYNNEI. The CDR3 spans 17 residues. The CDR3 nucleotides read TGTGCCAGCAGTGAAATGTCGGGAGCGAACTCTGGAAACACCATATATTTT. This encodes CASSEMSGANSGNTIYF.